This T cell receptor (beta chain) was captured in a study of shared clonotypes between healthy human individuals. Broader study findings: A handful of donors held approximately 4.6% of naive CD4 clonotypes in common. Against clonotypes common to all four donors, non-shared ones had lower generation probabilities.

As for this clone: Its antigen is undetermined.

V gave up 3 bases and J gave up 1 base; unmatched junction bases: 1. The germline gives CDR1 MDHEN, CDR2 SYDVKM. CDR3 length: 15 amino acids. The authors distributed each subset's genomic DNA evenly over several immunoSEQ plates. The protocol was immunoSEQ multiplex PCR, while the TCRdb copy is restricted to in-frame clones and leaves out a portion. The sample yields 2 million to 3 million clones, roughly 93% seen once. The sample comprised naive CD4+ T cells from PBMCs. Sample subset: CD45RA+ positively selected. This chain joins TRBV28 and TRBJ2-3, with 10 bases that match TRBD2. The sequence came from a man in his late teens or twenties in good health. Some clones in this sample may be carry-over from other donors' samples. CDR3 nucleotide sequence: TGTGCCAGCAGTTTCGGGACTAGCGGCACAGATACGCAGTATTTT. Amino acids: CASSFGTSGTDTQYF.